This T cell receptor beta chain stems from a study of blood T cells in healthy people across ages. Study-level information: Capturing about one barcoded beta molecule per two T cells was achieved by template switching.

CDR3 size: 16 residues. Germline lookup yields CDR1 SGHTA and CDR2 FQGNSA. With 4 bases removed from V and 0 bases from J, the gap between germline ends came to 15 bases. Primed by a sample-barcoded 5' primer and a J-beta primer mix, a second PCR proceeded for 7 to 11 cycles. Each CDR3 protein is one row after TCRdb ran MiXCR on the 5' RACE reads. The sample lists approximately 800,000 distinct CDR3 sequences, less than 70% occurring once. The chain combines TRBV7-2 with TRBJ1-1, with a possible D match to TRBD1 (5 bases). This receptor was taken from an older man in good health. Sequencing was carried out using blood. CDR3 nucleotide sequence: TGTGCCAGCAGCTCACCAAGACAGCTCATGAACACTGAAGCTTTCTTT. It codes for CASSSPRQLMNTEAFF.